The 15 T cell receptor beta chains in this list originate from one sample, sequenced in a study of blood T cell repertoires in COVID-19. Profiled with immunoSEQ multiplex PCR; TCRdb holds only in-frame clones, not every one. The sample lists 310,000 or so clones; 70% to 90% were seen once. Sequencing was done on a sample of PBMCs or T cells enriched from blood (not recorded which). The receptors come from a woman between 25 and 40 years old who had recovered from COVID-19.

The chain has TRBV5-1 and TRBJ1-2; 9 bases are shared with TRBD1. This CDR3 spans 13 amino acids. V lost 0 bases, J lost 6 bases, and 0 bases stayed unmatched. Germline values: CDR1 SGHRS, CDR2 YFSETQ. In DNA, the CDR3 is TGCGCCAGCAGCTTGGGGGACAGGGATGGCTACACCTTC. Amino acids: CASSLGDRDGYTF.

V gene TRBV10-3 combines with J gene TRBJ1-5, with 9 bases fitting TRBD1. V was pared by 3 bases and J by 4 bases, with 7 bases of the junction left unmatched. The CDR3 contains 16 residues. The germline V gene has CDR1 ENHRY and CDR2 SYGVKD. DNA for the CDR3: TGTGCCATCAGTGACGAAGGGACAGGGTCAAATCAGCCCCAGCATTTT. Translating it yields CAISDEGTGSNQPQHF.

The chain carries TRBV19 and TRBJ1-2; D might be TRBD1 (5 bases). Deletions cut 1 base from V and 4 bases from J, with 10 bases between. CDR1 LNHDA and CDR2 SQIVND come from the germline V gene (reference sequence). This CDR3 is built from 14 residues. The CDR3 region has the DNA TGTGCCAGTAGTATAGTGGCAGGGCCCTATGGCTACACCTTC. It specifies CASSIVAGPYGYTF.

The chain links TRBV7-8 to TRBJ1-2; no reliable D call. Germline loops: CDR1 SGHVS, CDR2 FQNEAQ. CDR3 length equals 14 residues. Trimming stripped 2 bases from V and 5 bases from J, with 12 bases between. The CDR3 DNA reads as TGTGCCAGCAGCTTAAGCGAGGCGGTATATGGCTACACCTTC. Its protein product is CASSLSEAVYGYTF.

V gene TRBV7-9 combines with J gene TRBJ2-3, with TRBD1 identical over 8 bases. CDR3 length equals 15 residues. The germline gives CDR1 SEHNR, CDR2 FQNEAQ (reference sequence). V lost 5 bases, J lost 5 bases, and 9 bases stayed unmatched. CDR3 nucleotide sequence: TGTGCCAGCAGCGTTTCCGGGACAGGCATAGATACGCAGTATTTT. Amino acids: CASSVSGTGIDTQYF. Based on the CDR3 plus reference TRBV7-9 and TRBJ2-3, the full variable domain is DTGVSQNPRHKITKRGQNVTFRCDPISEHNRLYWYRQTLGQGPEFLTYFQNEAQLEKSRLLSDRFSAERPKGSFSTLEIQRTEQGDSAMYLCASSVSGTGIDTQYFGPGTRLTVL.

In this sample, this clone turned up a few times. This chain links TRBV14 with TRBJ2-2, with 8 nucleotides matching TRBD1. Trimming cost V 4 bases and J 7 bases; bases outside gene matches: 14. This CDR3 contains 17 residues. The V gene's germline CDR1 is SGHDN and CDR2 FVKESK. The CDR3 is CASSLSIRGLAIGELFF. The CDR3 DNA reads as TGTGCCAGCAGCCTTTCCATCAGGGGGCTAGCGATCGGGGAGCTGTTTTTT.

The chain carries TRBV5-4 and TRBJ1-2, with D unresolved. V was pared by 0 bases and J by 8 bases, with 14 bases between. The CDR3 is 14 amino acids. Looked up from germline, CDR1 is SGHNT and CDR2 is YYREEE (reference sequence). As DNA, the CDR3 is TGTGCCAGCAGCTTGGGCGGAATACCCGCCGGCTACACCTTC. Translated, it gives CASSLGGIPAGYTF.

V is TRBV30 and J is TRBJ1-5, with a tentative D call TRBD1 (5 bases). Trimming stripped 2 bases from V and 6 bases from J, with 17 bases between. CDR3 length equals 15 residues. From germline, CDR1 is GTSNPN and CDR2 SVGIG (reference sequence). For the CDR3, the DNA is TGTGCCTGGAGTCCCGGGGGTGAGGGCGGTCAGCCCCAGCATTTT. Residues: CAWSPGGEGGQPQHF. The variable domain in full, completed from reference TRBV30 and TRBJ1-5, reads SQTIHQWPATLVQPVGSPLSLECTVEGTSNPNLYWYRQAAGRGLQLLFYSVGIGQISSEVPQNLSASRPQDRQFILSSKKLLLSDSGFYLCAWSPGGEGGQPQHFGDGTRLSIL.

This chain joins TRBV5-4 and TRBJ2-1; 7 bases match TRBD2. The trim removed 4 bases at V and 0 bases at J, leaving 10 bases unmatched. The CDR3 covers 17 residues. Germline lookup yields CDR1 SGHNT and CDR2 YYREEE (reference sequence). CDR3 bases: TGTGCCAGCAGCCCCCCTAGCGGTAGCAGCTCCTACAATGAGCAGTTCTTC. Protein product: CASSPPSGSSSYNEQFF.

This chain uses TRBV18 with TRBJ1-5; TRBD1 might be the D (6 bases). Germline lookup yields CDR1 KGHSH and CDR2 LQKENI. V gave up 1 base and J gave up 0 bases, with 13 bases separating them. The CDR3 contains 17 residues. The CDR3, as DNA: TGTGCCAGCTCACCACGGGCAGGGGATTATAGCAATCAGCCCCAGCATTTT. It is translated as CASSPRAGDYSNQPQHF.

This clone was picked up a small number of times. The chain couples TRBV7-9 to TRBJ2-1; 9 nucleotides align to TRBD2. After removal of 4 bases from V and 5 bases from J, the junction contained 9 bases not matched to a gene. The CDR3 runs 16 residues. Germline V gene lookup returns CDR1 SEHNR and CDR2 FQNEAQ (reference sequence). The CDR3 region is CASSSARLAAHNEQFF. The DNA for the CDR3 is TGTGCCAGCAGCTCAGCCCGACTAGCGGCCCACAATGAGCAGTTCTTC.

This chain joins TRBV13 and TRBJ1-1; D is undetermined. The CDR3 has 16 residues. CDR1 PRHDT and CDR2 FYEKMQ come from the germline V gene (reference sequence). The V and J ends lost 1 base and 5 bases respectively, with 17 bases between them. CDR3 DNA: TGTGCCAGCAGCTTAGCTCCTCCGGGGAGTTATACTGAAGCTTTCTTT. It codes for CASSLAPPGSYTEAFF.

This chain links TRBV5-3 with TRBJ2-3, with 9 bases identical to TRBD2. TRBV5-3 is an ORF, and what it does is uncertain. CDR3 length: 14 residues. The V and J ends lost 9 bases and 2 bases, in that order; junction bases with no gene match: 7. This CDR3 reads CATQLAGATDTQYF. The DNA of the CDR3 is TGTGCCACTCAATTAGCGGGGGCCACAGATACGCAGTATTTT.

The chain uses TRBV5-1 and TRBJ1-2, with D maybe TRBD1 (6 bases). Germline CDR1 SGHRS, CDR2 YFSETQ. V dropped 9 bases and J dropped 2 bases, with 14 bases sitting between them. The CDR3 loop spans 13 amino acids. In nucleotides, the CDR3 is TGCGCCACCTCAGGGGTCGGGAACTATGGCTACACCTTC. Encoded protein: CATSGVGNYGYTF.

The CDR3 sequence: CASSIYRESEKLFF. DNA of the CDR3: TGTGCCAGTAGTATATACCGAGAGTCTGAAAAACTGTTTTTT. The rearrangement uses TRBV19 and TRBJ1-4; D remains ambiguous. Between the trimmed V and J ends, which lost 2 bases and 7 bases, there was a span of 11 bases. There are 14 residues in the CDR3. Germline-derived CDR1 and CDR2 are LNHDA and SQIVND (reference sequence).